This TCR beta chain is from a study of cytomegalovirus exposure and HLA in healthy donors. A note on this clone: No antigen is known for it.

The length of the CDR3 is 15 residues. Deletions cut 0 bases from V and 8 bases from J, with 13 bases between. CDR1 and CDR2 (germline): MNHNY, SVGAGI (reference sequence). Primers: 60 Vbeta forward and 13 Jbeta reverse. Libraries were prepared by immunoSEQ multiplex PCR; TCRdb keeps only in-frame clonotypes and omits some of them. The sample lists around 300,000 clones, around nine tenths occurring once. Study conclusions and caveats: In a later analysis, HLA-C alleles had the fewest associated TCRs, DRB1 alleles the most.

The TCR comes from a young woman in good health and CMV-seronegative. The chain carries TRBV6-6 and TRBJ1-4; D is unresolved. Sequenced: PBMCs. The CDR3 DNA is TGTGCCAGCAGTTACTCGATATCCGGCAGGGAAAAACTGTTTTTT. This gives the protein CASSYSISGREKLFF.